A selection of T cell receptor beta chains follows, all from one sample in a study of T-cell reconstitution after alpha-beta-depleted transplantation in children. TCRdb independently ran MiXCR on the PCR reads; one entry per CDR3 protein. There are around 70,000 distinct CDR3 sequences in the sample; roughly a tenth occur only once, and approximately 13% lies in the top ten. Sequences were derived from PBMCs, sampled before TCRalphabeta/CD19-depleted stem cell transplant. These receptors were taken from a boy aged 5-17 years with acute myeloid leukemia, due to receive a stem cell transplant. Each CDR3 is given with its conserved first and last residue. The order of the fields is clone size, J gene, V gene, D gene, CDR3 DNA, CDR3 protein. A D gene is named only where the DNA matches it firmly. Clone sizes are given selectively: once, few, many, or a class where the clone is expanded.

abundance: many; j_gene: TRBJ1-1; v_gene: TRBV11-2; d_gene: -; CDR3nt: TGTGCCAGCAGCCCGGTGACACGGATCAACACTGAAGCTTTCTTT; CDR3aa: CASSPVTRINTEAFF
abundance: many; j_gene: TRBJ2-7; v_gene: TRBV7-2; d_gene: -; CDR3nt: TGTGCCAGCAGCTTGTCCTACGAGCAGTACTTC; CDR3aa: CASSLSYEQYF
abundance: many; j_gene: TRBJ2-2; v_gene: TRBV2; d_gene: -; CDR3nt: TGTGCCAGCAGCGTCGGCGGGGCCTTCTTGAGCGGGGAGCTGTTTTTT; CDR3aa: CASSVGGAFLSGELFF
abundance: many; j_gene: TRBJ1-2; v_gene: TRBV29-1; d_gene: -; CDR3nt: TGCAGCGTTGACGGACAGAATACCCACTATGGCTACACCTTC; CDR3aa: CSVDGQNTHYGYTF
abundance: many; j_gene: TRBJ1-1; v_gene: TRBV5-6; d_gene: -; CDR3nt: TGTGCCAGCAGCCAGGATGGGACTGAAGCTTTCTTT; CDR3aa: CASSQDGTEAFF
abundance: many; j_gene: TRBJ2-1; v_gene: TRBV5-8; d_gene: -; CDR3nt: TGTGCCAGCAGCTCGGGCTTTAGCTCCTACAATGAGCAGTTCTTC; CDR3aa: CASSSGFSSYNEQFF
abundance: many; j_gene: TRBJ2-1; v_gene: TRBV6-1; d_gene: TRBD2; CDR3nt: TGTGCCAGCAGCCCTAGCGGGGGGCCCTACAATGAGCAGTTCTTC; CDR3aa: CASSPSGGPYNEQFF
abundance: once; j_gene: TRBJ1-4; v_gene: TRBV6-5; d_gene: -; CDR3nt: TGTGCCAGCAGTTACGTCGGTCTCTCTGACGAAAAACTGTTTTTT; CDR3aa: CASSYVGLSDEKLFF
abundance: many; j_gene: TRBJ1-4; v_gene: TRBV29-1; d_gene: -; CDR3nt: TGCAGCGTTGAACACCGGGCCCTTAATGAAAAACTGTTTTTT; CDR3aa: CSVEHRALNEKLFF
abundance: many; j_gene: TRBJ1-1; v_gene: TRBV10-3; d_gene: TRBD1; CDR3nt: TGTGCCATCAGGGGGACAGGGGACCGTATCACTGAAGCTTTCTTT; CDR3aa: CAIRGTGDRITEAFF
abundance: many; j_gene: TRBJ1-2; v_gene: TRBV15; d_gene: -; CDR3nt: TGTGCCACCAGCAGAGATCTCACGAAGGGAGGGGGAAAGAGCTATGGCTACACCTTC; CDR3aa: CATSRDLTKGGGKSYGYTF
abundance: many; j_gene: TRBJ1-1; v_gene: TRBV12-3/TRBV12-4; d_gene: -; CDR3nt: TGTGCCAGCAGGCGGGTTCTGGAGACTGAAGCTTTCTTT; CDR3aa: CASRRVLETEAFF
abundance: many; j_gene: TRBJ2-7; v_gene: TRBV20-1; d_gene: -; CDR3nt: TGCAGTGCCACGCCGGGCAACGCCTACGAGCAGTACTTC; CDR3aa: CSATPGNAYEQYF
abundance: -; j_gene: TRBJ1-5; v_gene: TRBV6-6; d_gene: TRBD1; CDR3nt: TGTGCCAGCACCGGACAGGGAGGGCAGCCCCAGCATTTT; CDR3aa: CASTGQGGQPQHF
abundance: -; j_gene: TRBJ2-2; v_gene: TRBV28; d_gene: -; CDR3nt: TGTGCCAGCAGCGCGGATCTGGGTCCCGGGGAGCTGTTTTTT; CDR3aa: CASSADLGPGELFF
abundance: many; j_gene: TRBJ2-1; v_gene: TRBV5-1; d_gene: TRBD1; CDR3nt: TGCGCCAGCAGCTCGGGACAGTCCTACAATGAGCAGTTCTTC; CDR3aa: CASSSGQSYNEQFF
abundance: -; j_gene: TRBJ2-7; v_gene: TRBV7-9; d_gene: -; CDR3nt: TGTGCCAGCAGCGGGACGCTCCAAGCCTACGAGCAGTACTTC; CDR3aa: CASSGTLQAYEQYF
abundance: many; j_gene: TRBJ2-7; v_gene: TRBV6-2/TRBV6-3; d_gene: -; CDR3nt: TGTGCCAGCAGATTCTCTAGGACAGATACCTACGAGCAGTACTTC; CDR3aa: CASRFSRTDTYEQYF
abundance: -; j_gene: TRBJ1-1; v_gene: TRBV15; d_gene: -; CDR3nt: TGTGCCACCAGCAGAGATACCACTGAAGCTTTCTTT; CDR3aa: CATSRDTTEAFF
abundance: many; j_gene: TRBJ2-3; v_gene: TRBV3-1; d_gene: -; CDR3nt: TGTGCCAGCAGCCAAGATTCAGATACGCAGTATTTT; CDR3aa: CASSQDSDTQYF
abundance: many; j_gene: TRBJ1-2; v_gene: TRBV5-6; d_gene: -; CDR3nt: TGTGCCAGCAGCTTGGCGGGGGGACTCAACTATGGCTACACCTTC; CDR3aa: CASSLAGGLNYGYTF
abundance: many; j_gene: TRBJ2-7; v_gene: TRBV6-5; d_gene: TRBD2; CDR3nt: TGTGCCAGCAGTTACTCCTTACTAGCGGGAGCCGAGCAGTACTTC; CDR3aa: CASSYSLLAGAEQYF
abundance: -; j_gene: TRBJ2-1; v_gene: TRBV27; d_gene: TRBD2; CDR3nt: TGTGCCAGCAGTTTATTGGGGGCGGGGGGCAATGAGCAGTTCTTC; CDR3aa: CASSLLGAGGNEQFF
abundance: -; j_gene: TRBJ2-3; v_gene: TRBV7-2; d_gene: TRBD1; CDR3nt: TGTGCCAGCAGCGTCGGGACAGCTGAAGATACGCAGTATTTT; CDR3aa: CASSVGTAEDTQYF
abundance: many; j_gene: TRBJ2-7; v_gene: TRBV7-9; d_gene: -; CDR3nt: TGTGCCAGCAGCTCGCAGATCGGAGGCGAGCAGTACTTC; CDR3aa: CASSSQIGGEQYF
abundance: many; j_gene: TRBJ2-1; v_gene: TRBV11-2; d_gene: -; CDR3nt: TGTGCCAGCAGCCTTTTTGGTGGTAGTAGCGGCTCCTACAATGAGCAGTTCTTC; CDR3aa: CASSLFGGSSGSYNEQFF
abundance: many; j_gene: TRBJ1-2; v_gene: TRBV15; d_gene: -; CDR3nt: TGTGCCACCAGCAGAGGATCCACCCTCTATGGCTACACCTTC; CDR3aa: CATSRGSTLYGYTF
abundance: many; j_gene: TRBJ1-4; v_gene: TRBV7-2; d_gene: TRBD1; CDR3nt: TGTGCCAGCAGCCGCGCCGGGACAGGGAATGAAAAACTGTTTTTT; CDR3aa: CASSRAGTGNEKLFF
abundance: many; j_gene: TRBJ1-2; v_gene: TRBV30; d_gene: -; CDR3nt: TGTGCCTGGAGTGTAGGCCGGGGCTATGGCTACACCTTC; CDR3aa: CAWSVGRGYGYTF
abundance: -; j_gene: TRBJ1-1; v_gene: TRBV4-2; d_gene: -; CDR3nt: TGTGCCAGCAGCCACCCCTTGTTAGGGGACACTGAAGCTTTCTTT; CDR3aa: CASSHPLLGDTEAFF
abundance: many; j_gene: TRBJ1-4; v_gene: TRBV20-1; d_gene: -; CDR3nt: TGCAGTGCTAGTCGTCCACCTCCCTCTAATGAAAAACTGTTTTTT; CDR3aa: CSASRPPPSNEKLFF
abundance: many; j_gene: TRBJ1-2; v_gene: TRBV11-2; d_gene: -; CDR3nt: TGTGCCAGCAGCCGCATGCAGGGGAGCTATGGCTACACCTTC; CDR3aa: CASSRMQGSYGYTF
abundance: many; j_gene: TRBJ2-1; v_gene: TRBV27; d_gene: -; CDR3nt: TGTGCCAGCAGTTCCATATCACGGGACAAGGAGTTCTTC; CDR3aa: CASSSISRDKEFF
abundance: -; j_gene: TRBJ2-3; v_gene: TRBV6-5; d_gene: TRBD1; CDR3nt: TGTGCCAGCAGTTCCTCCAAAAACAGGGGGCAGAGAGATACGCAGTATTTT; CDR3aa: CASSSSKNRGQRDTQYF
abundance: few; j_gene: TRBJ2-2; v_gene: TRBV6-1; d_gene: TRBD1; CDR3nt: TGTGCCAGCAGGCCAGCTACAGGGGGAAACACCGGGGAGCTGTTTTTT; CDR3aa: CASRPATGGNTGELFF
abundance: many; j_gene: TRBJ1-6; v_gene: TRBV6-5; d_gene: -; CDR3nt: TGTGCCAGCAGTTGGGTTCAGAATTCACCCCTCCACTTT; CDR3aa: CASSWVQNSPLHF
abundance: few; j_gene: TRBJ2-5; v_gene: TRBV7-2; d_gene: TRBD2; CDR3nt: TGTGCCAGCAGCCCCGTTCAAAGCGGGAGTCTGACCCAGTACTTC; CDR3aa: CASSPVQSGSLTQYF
abundance: many; j_gene: TRBJ2-2; v_gene: TRBV5-1; d_gene: -; CDR3nt: TGCGCCAGCAGCTTCCGGGACGGGCAGACCGGGGAGCTGTTTTTT; CDR3aa: CASSFRDGQTGELFF
abundance: many; j_gene: TRBJ2-2; v_gene: TRBV15; d_gene: -; CDR3nt: TGTGCCACCAGCAGAGTAACAGGGATATTCACCGGGGAGCTGTTTTTT; CDR3aa: CATSRVTGIFTGELFF
abundance: -; j_gene: TRBJ1-5; v_gene: TRBV28; d_gene: -; CDR3nt: TGTGCCAGCAGTTTATCCGCATTCGAGCAGCCCCAGCATTTT; CDR3aa: CASSLSAFEQPQHF
abundance: -; j_gene: TRBJ2-1; v_gene: TRBV11-2; d_gene: TRBD2; CDR3nt: TGTGCCAGCAGCTTATCTTTCTCGGGGCGGGGGGGCAAGTACAATGAGCAGTTCTTC; CDR3aa: CASSLSFSGRGGKYNEQFF
abundance: many; j_gene: TRBJ2-1; v_gene: TRBV9; d_gene: -; CDR3nt: TGTGCCAGCAGCAGGCAGGGTGAGCAGTTCTTC; CDR3aa: CASSRQGEQFF
abundance: many; j_gene: TRBJ1-2; v_gene: TRBV6-1; d_gene: -; CDR3nt: TGTGCCAGCAGGGCAGAGGGGTCTAACTATGGCTACACCTTC; CDR3aa: CASRAEGSNYGYTF
abundance: many; j_gene: TRBJ2-7; v_gene: TRBV6-5; d_gene: -; CDR3nt: TGTGCCAGCAGTTACTCTTTCATGGGGGAATACGAGCAGTACTTC; CDR3aa: CASSYSFMGEYEQYF
abundance: many; j_gene: TRBJ1-3; v_gene: TRBV4-2; d_gene: -; CDR3nt: TGTGCCAGCAGCCAACCCTCGGGGAGCCGCTCTGGAAACACCATATATTTT; CDR3aa: CASSQPSGSRSGNTIYF
abundance: many; j_gene: TRBJ1-1; v_gene: TRBV7-2; d_gene: -; CDR3nt: TGTGCCAGCAGCTTATCGGTAGGCTCGGGCACTGAAGCTTTCTTT; CDR3aa: CASSLSVGSGTEAFF